A single sample is the source of the 4 T cell receptor beta chains below, sequenced in a study of vaccination effects on CD4 cells after COVID-19. After expansion with viral peptide pools in the ViraFEST assay, antigen-specific CD4+ T cells were sequenced. Subsequent to roughly 9 days of culture, CD4+ T cells were isolated. Vaccine administered to participants consisted of two doses of either BNT162b2 or mRNA-1273. Their target antigens are unknown. Sequencing used immunoSEQ multiplex PCR; TCRdb keeps in-frame clones, though not all of them. This sample has around 16,000 clones, with almost 70% found just once. The material was CD4+ T cells from PBMCs cultured with SARS-CoV-2 spike peptides, obtained after COVID-19 vaccination. These receptors originate from a human donor who received a COVID-19 vaccine.

The rearrangement links TRBV6-4 to TRBJ2-2, with TRBD2 as a possible D gene (5 bases). Germline assignment: CDR1 MRHNA and CDR2 SNTAGT. Trimming shortened V by 2 bases and J by 5 bases, and 12 bases separated the two germline ends. CDR3 length: 15 residues. DNA for the CDR3: TGTGCCAGCAGTGACATAGCAACGGGGACCGGGGAGCTGTTTTTT. Translated: CASSDIATGTGELFF.

CDR3 DNA: TGTGCCAGCAGCCCGGCGGGGGTGACAGGAAGCACAGATACGCAGTATTTT. Its translation is CASSPAGVTGSTDTQYF. V gene TRBV7-9 combines with J gene TRBJ2-3, with a weak D call TRBD2 (7 bases). The ends were cut back, 5 bases at V and 0 bases at J, with 18 bases in the middle. This CDR3 spans 17 amino acids. Germline CDR1 reads SEHNR; CDR2 reads FQNEAQ (reference sequence).

J is TRBJ2-7 and V is TRBV27, with D perhaps being TRBD1 or TRBD2 (5 bases each). Trimming cost V 1 base and J 3 bases, with 7 bases left between them. CDR1 is MNHEY and CDR2 is SMNVEV in the germline V gene (reference sequence). The CDR3 consists of 13 residues. The CDR3 reads CASSLLRGYEQYF. Here the CDR3 DNA reads TGTGCCAGCAGTTTATTGAGGGGCTACGAGCAGTACTTC.

V and J are TRBV7-9 and TRBJ1-3; D not certain. The V end lost 1 base, the J end lost 3 bases, and 16 bases lay between the germline ends. CDR1 is SEHNR, CDR2 FQNEAQ, per germline (reference sequence). The CDR3 loop spans 17 amino acids. CDR3 in DNA: TGTGCCAGCAGCTTAGGACTTTACGCTTCTGTTGGAAACACCATATATTTT. Translation: CASSLGLYASVGNTIYF. Based on the CDR3 plus reference TRBV7-9 and TRBJ1-3, the full variable domain is DTGVSQNPRHKITKRGQNVTFRCDPISEHNRLYWYRQTLGQGPEFLTYFQNEAQLEKSRLLSDRFSAERPKGSFSTLEIQRTEQGDSAMYLCASSLGLYASVGNTIYFGEGSWLTVV.